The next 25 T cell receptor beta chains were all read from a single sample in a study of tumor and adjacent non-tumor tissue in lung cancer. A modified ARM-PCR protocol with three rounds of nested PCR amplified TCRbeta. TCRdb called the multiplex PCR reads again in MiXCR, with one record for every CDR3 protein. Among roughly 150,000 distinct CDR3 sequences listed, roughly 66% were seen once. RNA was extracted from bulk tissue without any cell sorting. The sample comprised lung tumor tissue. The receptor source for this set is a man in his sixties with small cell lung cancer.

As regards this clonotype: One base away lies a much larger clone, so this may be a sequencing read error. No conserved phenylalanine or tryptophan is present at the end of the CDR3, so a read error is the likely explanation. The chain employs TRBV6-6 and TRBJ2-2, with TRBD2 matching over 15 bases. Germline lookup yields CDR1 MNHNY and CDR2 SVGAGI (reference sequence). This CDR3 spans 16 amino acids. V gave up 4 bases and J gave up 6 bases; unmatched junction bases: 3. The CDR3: CASSLGLAGGPGELFS. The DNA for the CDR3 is TGTGCCAGCAGTTTGGGACTAGCGGGAGGTCCCGGGGAGCTGTTTTCT.

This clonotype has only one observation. In DNA, the CDR3 is TGTGCCAGCAGCTTATCCGGGAACACCGGGGAGCTGTTTTTT. It specifies CASSLSGNTGELFF. The genes are TRBV7-3 and TRBJ2-2; D unresolved. The V gene lost 2 bases and the J gene lost 1 base, with 5 bases spanning the gap. Looked up from germline, CDR1 is SGHTA and CDR2 is FQGTGA. This CDR3 is 14 amino acids long.

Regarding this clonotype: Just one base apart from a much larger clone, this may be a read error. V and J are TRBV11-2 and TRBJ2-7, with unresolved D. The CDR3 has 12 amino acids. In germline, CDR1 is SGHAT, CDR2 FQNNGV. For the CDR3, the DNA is TGTGTCAGCAGCTTCCCGTTCAGCGAGCAGTACGTC. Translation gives CVSSFPFSEQYV.

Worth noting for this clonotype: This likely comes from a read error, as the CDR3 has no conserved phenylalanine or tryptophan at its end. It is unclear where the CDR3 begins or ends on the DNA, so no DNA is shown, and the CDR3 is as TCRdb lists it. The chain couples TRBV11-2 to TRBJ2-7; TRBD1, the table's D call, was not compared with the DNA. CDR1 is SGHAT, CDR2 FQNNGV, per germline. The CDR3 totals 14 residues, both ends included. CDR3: CASSVRQGAQELYD.

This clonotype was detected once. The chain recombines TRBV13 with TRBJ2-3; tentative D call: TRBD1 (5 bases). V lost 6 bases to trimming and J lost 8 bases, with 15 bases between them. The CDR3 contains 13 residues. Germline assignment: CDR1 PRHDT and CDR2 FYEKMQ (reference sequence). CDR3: CASRSHFQGTQYF. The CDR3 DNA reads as TGTGCCAGCAGGTCCCACTTCCAGGGTACGCAGTATTTT. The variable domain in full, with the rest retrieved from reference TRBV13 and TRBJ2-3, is AAGVIQSPRHLIKEKRETATLKCYPIPRHDTVYWYQQGPGQDPQFLISFYEKMQSDKGSIPDRFSAQQFSDYHSELNMSSLELGDSALYFCASRSHFQGTQYFGPGTRLTVL.

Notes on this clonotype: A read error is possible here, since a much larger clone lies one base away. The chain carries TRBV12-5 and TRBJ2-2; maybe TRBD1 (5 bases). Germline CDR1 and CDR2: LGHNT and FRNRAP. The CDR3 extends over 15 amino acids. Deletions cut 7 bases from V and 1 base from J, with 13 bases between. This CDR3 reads CASASTVRNTGELFF. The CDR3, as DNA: TGTGCTAGTGCCTCGACAGTACGGAACACCGGGGAGCTGTTTTTT.

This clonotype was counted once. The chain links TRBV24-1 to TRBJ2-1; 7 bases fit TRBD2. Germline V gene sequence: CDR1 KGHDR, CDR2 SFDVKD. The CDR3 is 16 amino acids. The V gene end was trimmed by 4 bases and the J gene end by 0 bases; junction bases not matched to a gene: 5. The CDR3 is CATSDPSGFSYNEQFF. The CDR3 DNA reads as TGTGCCACCAGTGACCCTAGCGGATTCTCCTACAATGAGCAGTTCTTC.

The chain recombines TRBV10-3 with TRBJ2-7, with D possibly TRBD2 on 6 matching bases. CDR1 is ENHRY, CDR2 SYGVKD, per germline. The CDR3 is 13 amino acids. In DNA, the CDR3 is TGTGCCAACAGTACGGGAGTGGGGTACGAGCAGTACGTC. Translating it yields CANSTGVGYEQYV.

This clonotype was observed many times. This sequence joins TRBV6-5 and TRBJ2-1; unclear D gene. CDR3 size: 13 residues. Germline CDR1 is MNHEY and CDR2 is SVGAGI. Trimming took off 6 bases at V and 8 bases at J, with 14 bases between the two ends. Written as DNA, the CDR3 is TGTGCCAGCAGGGAGATCCCGGCGGATGAGCAGTTCTTC. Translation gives CASREIPADEQFF.

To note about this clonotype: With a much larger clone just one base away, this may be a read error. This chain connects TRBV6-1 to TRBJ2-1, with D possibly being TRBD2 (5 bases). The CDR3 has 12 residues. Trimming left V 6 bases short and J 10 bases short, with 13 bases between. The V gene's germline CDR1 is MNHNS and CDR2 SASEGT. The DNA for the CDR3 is TGTGCCAGCAGCGAACAGAGGGAAGAGCAGTTCTTC. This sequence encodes CASSEQREEQFF.

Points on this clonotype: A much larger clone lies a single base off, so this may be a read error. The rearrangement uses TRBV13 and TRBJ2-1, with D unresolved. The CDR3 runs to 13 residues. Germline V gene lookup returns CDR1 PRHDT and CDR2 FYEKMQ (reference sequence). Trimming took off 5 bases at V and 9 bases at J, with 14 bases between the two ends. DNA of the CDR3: TGTGCCAGCAGCCGAACTATCGTGAGTGAGCAGTTCTTC. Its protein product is CASSRTIVSEQFF. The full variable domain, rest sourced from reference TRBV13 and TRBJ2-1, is AAGVIQSPRHLIKEKRETATLKCYPIPRHDTVYWYQQGPGQDPQFLISFYEKMQSDKGSIPDRFSAQQFSDYHSELNMSSLELGDSALYFCASSRTIVSEQFFGPGTRLTVL.

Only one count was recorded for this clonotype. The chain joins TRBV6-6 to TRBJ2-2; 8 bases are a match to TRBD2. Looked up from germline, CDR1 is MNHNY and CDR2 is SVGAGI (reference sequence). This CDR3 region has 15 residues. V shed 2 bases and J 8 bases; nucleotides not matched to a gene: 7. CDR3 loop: CASSYTGRGSGELFF. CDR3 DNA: TGTGCCAGCAGTTACACCGGGAGGGGCAGTGGGGAGCTGTTTTTT.

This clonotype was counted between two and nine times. The chain's CDR3 is CSASIQPDTQYF. The CDR3 coding sequence is TGCAGTGCCTCCATACAACCAGATACGCAGTATTTT. V is TRBV20-1 and J is TRBJ2-3; D is uncertain. With 6 bases removed from V and 4 bases from J, the gap between germline ends came to 11 bases. There are 12 residues in the CDR3. The germline V gene has CDR1 DFQATT and CDR2 SNEGSKA (reference sequence).

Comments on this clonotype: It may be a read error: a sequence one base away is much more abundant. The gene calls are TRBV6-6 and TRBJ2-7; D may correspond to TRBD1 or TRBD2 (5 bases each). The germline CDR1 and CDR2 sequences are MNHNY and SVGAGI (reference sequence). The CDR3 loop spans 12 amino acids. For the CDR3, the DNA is TGTGACAGCAGTTACGAGGGGCACGAGCAGTACGTC. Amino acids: CDSSYEGHEQYV.

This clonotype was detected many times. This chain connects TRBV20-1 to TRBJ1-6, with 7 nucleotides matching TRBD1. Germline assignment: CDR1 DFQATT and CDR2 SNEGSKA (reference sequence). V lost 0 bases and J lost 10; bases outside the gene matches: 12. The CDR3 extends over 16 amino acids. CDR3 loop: CSARDPRQGNRSPLHF. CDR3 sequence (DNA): TGCAGTGCTAGAGACCCAAGACAGGGTAATAGGTCACCCCTCCACTTT.

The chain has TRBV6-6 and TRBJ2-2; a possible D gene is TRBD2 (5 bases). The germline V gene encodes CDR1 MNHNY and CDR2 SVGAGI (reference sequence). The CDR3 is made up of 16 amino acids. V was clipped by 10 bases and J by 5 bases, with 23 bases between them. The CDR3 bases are TGTGCCACCTCCATCGGACCAGCGGTAGGAACCGGGGAGCTGTTTTTT. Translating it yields CATSIGPAVGTGELFF.

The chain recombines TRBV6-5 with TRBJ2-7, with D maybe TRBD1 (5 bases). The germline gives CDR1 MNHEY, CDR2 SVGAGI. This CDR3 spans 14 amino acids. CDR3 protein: CASIYSHRSYEQYV. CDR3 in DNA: TGTGCCAGCATTTACTCGCACAGGTCTTACGAGCAGTACGTC.

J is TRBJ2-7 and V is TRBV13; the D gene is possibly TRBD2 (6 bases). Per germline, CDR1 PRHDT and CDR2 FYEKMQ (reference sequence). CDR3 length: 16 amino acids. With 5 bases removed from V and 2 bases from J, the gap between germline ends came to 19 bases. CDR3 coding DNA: TGTGCCAGCAGCATGCTAGCAGGAGGGCTCACCTACGAGCAGTACGTC. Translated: CASSMLAGGLTYEQYV.

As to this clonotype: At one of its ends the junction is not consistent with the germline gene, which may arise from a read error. As DNA, the CDR3 is TGTGCCAGCAGTTTAGATTCCTACGAGCACTACTTC. Its protein product is CASSLDSYEHYF. This chain joins TRBV11-3 and TRBJ2-7; no definite D call. Germline CDR1 and CDR2: SGHNT and YENEEA. This CDR3 spans 12 amino acids.

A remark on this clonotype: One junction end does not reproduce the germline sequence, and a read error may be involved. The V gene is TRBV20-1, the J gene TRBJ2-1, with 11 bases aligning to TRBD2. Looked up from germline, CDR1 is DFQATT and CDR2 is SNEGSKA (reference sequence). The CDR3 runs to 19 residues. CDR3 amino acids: CSVRPSGASGRNLYNEQFF. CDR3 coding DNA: TGCAGTGTTAGACCCTCGGGGGCTAGCGGGAGGAACCTATACAATGAGCAGTTCTTC.

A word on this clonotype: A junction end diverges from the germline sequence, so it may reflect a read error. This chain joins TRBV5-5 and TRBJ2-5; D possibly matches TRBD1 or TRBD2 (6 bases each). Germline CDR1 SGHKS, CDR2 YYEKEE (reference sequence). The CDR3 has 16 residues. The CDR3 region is CASSGRGGLGQDTQYF. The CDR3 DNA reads TGTGCCAGCAGCGGGCGTGGGGGGCTGGGGCAAGATACCCAGTACTTC.

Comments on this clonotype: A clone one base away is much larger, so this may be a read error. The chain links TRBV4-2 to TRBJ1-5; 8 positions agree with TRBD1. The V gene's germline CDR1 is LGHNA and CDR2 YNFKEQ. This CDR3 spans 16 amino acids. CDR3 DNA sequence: TGTGCCAGCTGCCAACAGACAGGGGTTGGCAATCAGCCCCAGCATTTT. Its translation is CASCQQTGVGNQPQHF.

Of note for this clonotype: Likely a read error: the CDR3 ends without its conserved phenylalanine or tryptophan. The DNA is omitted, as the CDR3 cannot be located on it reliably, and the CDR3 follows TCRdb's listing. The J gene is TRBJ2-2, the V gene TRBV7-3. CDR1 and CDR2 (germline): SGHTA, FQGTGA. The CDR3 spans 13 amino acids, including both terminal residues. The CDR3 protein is CASSLRMGGEQFL.

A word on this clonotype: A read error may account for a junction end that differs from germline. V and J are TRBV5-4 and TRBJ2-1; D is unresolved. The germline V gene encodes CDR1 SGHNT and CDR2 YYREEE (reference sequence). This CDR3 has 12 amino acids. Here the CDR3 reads CANSQSNNEQFF. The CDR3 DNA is TGTGCCAACAGCCAGAGTAACAATGAGCAGTTCTTC.

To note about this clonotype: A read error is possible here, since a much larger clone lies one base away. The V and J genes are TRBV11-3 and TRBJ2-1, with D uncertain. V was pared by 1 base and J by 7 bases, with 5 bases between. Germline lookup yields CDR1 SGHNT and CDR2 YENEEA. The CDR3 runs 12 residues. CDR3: CASSLGVNEQFF. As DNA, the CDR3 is TGTGCCAGCAGCTTAGGGGTGAATGAGCAGTTCTTC. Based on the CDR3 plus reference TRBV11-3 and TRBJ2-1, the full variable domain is EAGVVQSPRYKIIEKKQPVAFWCNPISGHNTLYWYLQNLGQGPELLIRYENEEAVDDSQLPKDRFSAERLKGVDSTLKIQPAELGDSAVYLCASSLGVNEQFFGPGTRLTVL.